Sequencing of this TCR beta chain was carried out in a study of T cell repertoires in cytomegalovirus infection. Study overall: As its CMV epitopes, the study selected recently identified HLA-C-restricted and well-studied HLA-B-restricted targets. Based on public TCR beta signatures, there were indications of CMV infection and of a matching HLA type.

To note about this clonotype: Its cognate antigen is unknown.

Study-wide results and limits: Within the response measured ex vivo, HLA-C-restricted CMV-specific TCR beta clonotypes were dominant.

TCRdb passed the reads through MiXCR, listing each CDR3 protein once. The sample has fewer than 850,000 distinct CDR3 sequences; about 29% are singletons. The sample consisted of cultured CD8+ T cells from PBMCs, taken from culture after CMV antigen stimulation. The sequence came from a human donor in good health (CMV status not recorded). Some clones in this sample may be carry-over from other donors' samples.

Here the CDR3 reads CAKHRGRETQYF. Here the CDR3 DNA reads TGTGCCAAGCACCGGGGTCGGGAGACCCAGTACTTC. This chain joins TRBV6-4 and TRBJ2-5, with D maybe TRBD2 (5 bases). This CDR3 region has 12 residues. Germline CDR1 and CDR2: MRHNA and SNTAGT. Between the trimmed V and J ends, which lost 10 bases and 5 bases, there was a span of 14 bases.